This entry lists 26 T cell receptor beta chains sequenced from one sample in a study of blood T cell repertoires in COVID-19. Produced via immunoSEQ multiplex PCR; TCRdb's table is partial and in-frame only. The table lists fewer than 200,000 clones, 80% to 90% of them singletons. The sequenced material came from peripheral blood. The origin of the receptors is a man between 18 and 29 years old who had recovered from COVID-19.

This chain joins TRBV19 and TRBJ1-1, with 7 positions matching TRBD1. CDR3 length: 14 residues. V lost 3 bases, J lost 4 bases, and 5 bases stayed unmatched. Germline V CDR1 and CDR2: LNHDA, SQIVND (reference sequence). CDR3 sequence: CASSITGASTEAFF. The CDR3 DNA sequence: TGTGCCAGTAGTATTACAGGGGCGAGCACTGAAGCTTTCTTT.

The V and J genes are TRBV7-9 and TRBJ1-1; D is unresolved. The CDR3 runs to 12 residues. V shed 2 bases and J shed 7 bases, with 8 bases lying between them. Germline loops: CDR1 SEHNR, CDR2 FQNEAQ (reference sequence). The CDR3 loop is CASSLSGIEAFF. The CDR3 coding sequence is TGTGCCAGCAGCTTATCGGGGATTGAAGCTTTCTTT.

This chain uses TRBV25-1 with TRBJ1-3; the D is unclear. This CDR3 is built from 13 residues. Per the germline V gene, CDR1 is MGHDK and CDR2 is SYGVNS. Trimming stripped 4 bases from V and 7 bases from J, with 11 bases between. The CDR3 here is CASSVGSRNTIYF. CDR3 bases: TGTGCCAGCAGTGTCGGGAGCAGGAACACCATATATTTT.

The chain carries TRBV3-1 (or the pseudogene TRBV3-2) and TRBJ2-1; D is uncertain. The CDR3 totals 12 residues. The V end was cut by 2 bases, the J end by 6 bases, with 5 bases between. CDR1 LGHDT and CDR2 YNNKEL come from the germline V gene (reference sequence). The CDR3 protein is CASSQLLNEQFF. The CDR3 bases are TGTGCCAGCAGCCAATTACTCAATGAGCAGTTCTTC.

This rearrangement joins TRBV7-6 to TRBJ2-7, with D unclear. The CDR3 runs to 13 residues. Trimming stripped 5 bases from V and 2 bases from J, with 10 bases between. Germline CDR1 and CDR2: SGHVS and FNYEAQ. CDR3: CASSPGPPYEQYF. The CDR3 DNA reads as TGTGCCAGCAGCCCGGGTCCCCCCTACGAGCAGTACTTC.

This clone was counted a single time. The V and J genes are TRBV19 and TRBJ2-3, with 8 positions matching TRBD1. Looked up from germline, CDR1 is LNHDA and CDR2 is SQIVND (reference sequence). Unmatched junction bases numbered 6, after V lost 6 bases and J lost 4 bases. This CDR3 is 14 amino acids long. The CDR3 sequence is CASSSTGEADTQYF. The CDR3 DNA reads as TGTGCCAGTAGCTCGACAGGGGAAGCAGATACGCAGTATTTT.

The V gene is TRBV5-6, the J gene TRBJ2-3; the match to TRBD1 covers 7 bases. This CDR3 is 16 amino acids long. V lost 0 bases to trimming and J lost 2 bases; unmatched junction nucleotides: 6. CDR1 and CDR2 (germline): SGHDT, YYEEEE. In nucleotides, the CDR3 is TGTGCCAGCAGCTTGGACAGGGGAAGGGACACAGATACGCAGTATTTT. It yields the protein CASSLDRGRDTDTQYF.

CDR3 DNA sequence: TGCACCCGACTCGAGGGAGAGACCCAGTACTTC. This gives the protein CTRLEGETQYF. The chain carries TRBV20-1 and TRBJ2-5; TRBD2 might be the D (5 bases). Germline CDR1 reads DFQATT; CDR2 reads SNEGSKA (reference sequence). The CDR3 totals 11 residues.

This clone was seen more than once but under ten times. This chain links TRBV27 with TRBJ1-6; TRBD1 matches at 9 bases. The V gene's germline CDR1 is MNHEY and CDR2 SMNVEV (reference sequence). The J segment lost 7 bases and the V segment lost 5 bases, leaving 6 bases of the junction unmatched. This CDR3 comprises 15 residues. The CDR3 protein is CASSPTDRGNSPLHF. CDR3 coding DNA: TGTGCCAGCAGTCCGACGGACAGGGGAAATTCACCCCTCCACTTT.

The rearrangement uses TRBV28 and TRBJ2-1; no firm D call. V dropped 8 bases and J dropped 15 bases, with 8 bases sitting between them. Germline CDR1 MDHEN, CDR2 SYDVKM. The CDR3 contains 8 residues. CDR3 loop: CASPSGFF. The CDR3 nucleotides are TGTGCCAGCCCGTCGGGGTTCTTC.

This sequence joins TRBV2 and TRBJ2-2; perhaps TRBD2 as D (5 bases). Trimming removed 6 bases from V and 2 bases from J, with 10 bases in between. CDR3 length: 14 residues. Germline lookup yields CDR1 SNHLY and CDR2 FYNNEI. The CDR3 bases are TGTGCCAGCAGGGAGGATGCCAACACCGGGGAGCTGTTTTTT. Translating it yields CASREDANTGELFF. The variable domain in full, with the rest retrieved from reference TRBV2 and TRBJ2-2, is EPEVTQTPSHQVTQMGQEVILRCVPISNHLYFYWYRQILGQKVEFLVSFYNNEISEKSEIFDDQFSVERPDGSNFTLKIRSTKLEDSAMYFCASREDANTGELFFGEGSRLTVL.

This clone was observed a single time. The V and J genes are TRBV15 and TRBJ1-1; D might be TRBD1 (5 bases). V was pared by 3 bases and J by 1 base, with 9 bases between. This CDR3 has 14 amino acids. Germline CDR1 LNHNV, CDR2 YYDKDF (reference sequence). In DNA form, the CDR3 reads TGTGCCACCAGCAGGGCAACAGGGAACACTGAAGCTTTCTTT. Its protein is CATSRATGNTEAFF.

This sequence joins TRBV5-1 and TRBJ2-5, with D possibly matching TRBD1 (6 bases). The CDR3 loop spans 14 amino acids. Germline assignment: CDR1 SGHRS and CDR2 YFSETQ. Trimming pared 4 bases from V and 3 bases from J, leaving 13 bases between. The CDR3 sequence is CASSPLTGEETQYF. The CDR3 DNA reads as TGCGCCAGCAGCCCCCTGACAGGCGAAGAGACCCAGTACTTC.

CDR3 loop: CASRQGSGYTF. The CDR3 DNA follows: TGTGCCAGCAGACAGGGGAGCGGCTACACCTTC. The genes are TRBV2 and TRBJ1-2; 7 positions agree with TRBD1. The length of the CDR3 is 11 residues. Germline-derived CDR1 and CDR2 are SNHLY and FYNNEI. The trim removed 6 bases at V and 8 bases at J, leaving 3 bases unmatched.

This clone was seen more than once but under ten times. The chain recombines TRBV28 with TRBJ1-4, with 11 nucleotides matching TRBD1. Trimming took 4 bases from V and 7 from J; bases not matched to a gene: 5. The CDR3 loop spans 15 amino acids. CDR1 and CDR2 from the germline V gene are MDHEN and SYDVKM. The CDR3, as DNA: TGTGCCAGCAGTTACCCCGGGACAGGGGGTGAAAAACTGTTTTTT. This sequence encodes CASSYPGTGGEKLFF.

The chain employs TRBV9 and TRBJ1-1; 10 nucleotides line up with TRBD1. The V gene's germline CDR1 is SGDLS and CDR2 YYNGEE. The CDR3 length is 15 residues. Trimming took 3 bases from V and 2 from J; bases not matched to a gene: 4. Written as DNA, the CDR3 is TGTGCCAGCAGCGCCCAGACAGGGGGCAACACTGAAGCTTTCTTT. This translates into CASSAQTGGNTEAFF.

The chain joins TRBV10-3 to TRBJ1-2; the match to TRBD1 covers 10 bases. The ends lost 6 bases at V and 8 bases at J; junction bases unmatched: 6. CDR1 and CDR2 (germline): ENHRY, SYGVKD. This CDR3 comprises 13 residues. The CDR3 loop is CAISGTGDRGYTF. As DNA, the CDR3 is TGTGCCATCAGCGGGACAGGGGACAGAGGCTACACCTTC.

The chain links TRBV4-3 to TRBJ2-1, with 13 positions matching TRBD2. This CDR3 is 16 amino acids long. Germline V gene data show CDR1 as LGHNA and CDR2 as YSLEER. The ends lost 1 base at V and 9 bases at J; junction bases unmatched: 6. CDR3 sequence: CASSQALAGGPVEQFF. CDR3 nucleotide sequence: TGCGCCAGCAGCCAAGCACTAGCGGGAGGGCCAGTTGAGCAGTTCTTC.

In its sample, this clone was seen once. The chain couples TRBV28 to TRBJ2-7; possibly TRBD1 for D (5 bases). V lost 5 bases, J lost 2 bases, and 16 bases lay in between. The CDR3 runs to 15 residues. CDR1 and CDR2 (germline): MDHEN, SYDVKM. CDR3 residues: CASSLLQGSPYEQYF. The CDR3 DNA follows: TGTGCCAGCAGTCTACTCCAGGGTTCCCCCTACGAGCAGTACTTC.

The count of this clone is one. A read error may be the cause here, since a much bigger clone is one base away. This chain links TRBV4-3 with TRBJ2-7, with TRBD2 matching over 9 bases. J lost 6 bases, V lost 0 bases, and 9 bases had no gene match. From germline, CDR1 is LGHNA and CDR2 YSLEER. The CDR3 extends over 16 amino acids. In nucleotides, the CDR3 is TGCGCCAGCAGCCAAGATAGCGGGAGCTTTGGGAGCGAGCAGTACTTC. This gives the protein CASSQDSGSFGSEQYF.

The chain uses TRBV6-5 and TRBJ2-7; no definite D call. Germline V gene data show CDR1 as MNHEY and CDR2 as SVGAGI. The CDR3 length is 12 residues. V was clipped by 6 bases and J by 6 bases, with 12 bases between them. The CDR3 spells CASSRTLGEQYF. CDR3 nucleotide sequence: TGTGCCAGCAGCCGTACCCTAGGCGAGCAGTACTTC.

This chain links TRBV11-2 with TRBJ2-4; the D is unclear. The germline V and J ends were trimmed by 4 bases and 4 bases, with 17 bases remaining between them. Looked up from germline, CDR1 is SGHAT and CDR2 is FQNNGV. The CDR3 length is 16 residues. CDR3 DNA: TGTGCCAGCAGCTCCCCCTCACTATCACCGAAAAACATTCAGTACTTC. Its translation: CASSSPSLSPKNIQYF. Supplemented by reference TRBV11-2 and TRBJ2-4, the full variable domain reads EAGVAQSPRYKIIEKRQSVAFWCNPISGHATLYWYQQILGQGPKLLIQFQNNGVVDDSQLPKDRFSAERLKGVDSTLKIQPAKLEDSAVYLCASSSPSLSPKNIQYFGAGTRLSVL.

The gene calls are TRBV7-2 and TRBJ2-1; 10 bases agree with TRBD2. The trim removed 1 base at V and 6 bases at J, leaving 6 bases unmatched. The CDR3 length is 16 residues. Germline CDR1 and CDR2: SGHTA and FQGNSA. The CDR3 here is CASSLGAGGIINEQFF. For the CDR3, the DNA is TGTGCCAGCAGCTTAGGAGCGGGAGGGATAATCAATGAGCAGTTCTTC.

This chain uses TRBV9 with TRBJ2-2, with a possible D match to TRBD1 (6 bases). Germline V CDR1 and CDR2: SGDLS, YYNGEE. The CDR3 extends over 13 amino acids. V lost 2 bases and J lost 5, with 7 bases in between. CDR3 sequence (DNA): TGTGCCAGCAGCGTTAGGGGGACCGGGGAGCTGTTTTTT. Protein product: CASSVRGTGELFF. Supplemented by reference TRBV9 and TRBJ2-2, the full variable domain reads DSGVTQTPKHLITATGQRVTLRCSPRSGDLSVYWYQQSLDQGLQFLIQYYNGEERAKGNILERFSAQQFPDLHSELNLSSLELGDSALYFCASSVRGTGELFFGEGSRLTVL.

J is TRBJ1-2 and V is TRBV19; 8 bases match TRBD1. CDR1 is LNHDA, CDR2 SQIVND, per germline (reference sequence). The CDR3 extends over 15 amino acids. Germline trimming cut 7 bases from V and 5 bases from J; bases unmatched to any gene: 12. CDR3 coding DNA: TGTGCCAGTACCACGACAGGGGCATCCGATTATGGCTACACCTTC. Translating it yields CASTTTGASDYGYTF.

This sequence joins TRBV28 and TRBJ2-7; D is perhaps TRBD1 (6 bases). Trimming removed 4 bases at V and 10 bases at J, with 11 bases between. Germline loops: CDR1 MDHEN, CDR2 SYDVKM. The CDR3 sequence is 11 residues long. The CDR3 DNA is TGTGCCAGCAGTTCCCGACAGGTTCAGTACTTC. Its translation: CASSSRQVQYF. Combining the CDR3 with reference TRBV28 and TRBJ2-7 gives the whole variable domain DVKVTQSSRYLVKRTGEKVFLECVQDMDHENMFWYRQDPGLGLRLIYFSYDVKMKEKGDIPEGYSVSREKKERFSLILESASTNQTSMYLCASSSRQVQYFGPGTRLTVT.